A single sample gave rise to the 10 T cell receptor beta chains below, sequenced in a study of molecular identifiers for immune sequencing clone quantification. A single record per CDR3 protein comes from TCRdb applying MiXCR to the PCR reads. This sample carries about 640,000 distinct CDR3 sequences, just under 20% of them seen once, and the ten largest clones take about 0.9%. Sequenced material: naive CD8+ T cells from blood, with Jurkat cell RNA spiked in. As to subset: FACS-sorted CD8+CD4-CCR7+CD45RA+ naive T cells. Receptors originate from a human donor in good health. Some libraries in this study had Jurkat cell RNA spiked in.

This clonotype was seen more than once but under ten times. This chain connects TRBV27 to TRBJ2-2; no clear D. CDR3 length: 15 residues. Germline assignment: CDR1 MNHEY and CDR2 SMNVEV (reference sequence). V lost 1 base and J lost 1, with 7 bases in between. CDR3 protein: CASSLWARNTGELFF. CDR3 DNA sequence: TGTGCCAGCAGTTTATGGGCCAGGAACACCGGGGAGCTGTTTTTT.

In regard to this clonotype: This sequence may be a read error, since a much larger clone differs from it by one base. The CDR3 is CASGPALSNEQFF. The CDR3, as DNA: TGTGCCAGTGGTCCCGCCTTGAGTAATGAGCAGTTCTTC. This rearrangement joins TRBV19 to TRBJ2-1; no definite D call. Germline CDR1 LNHDA, CDR2 SQIVND (reference sequence). Trimming pared 8 bases from V and 7 bases from J, leaving 15 bases between. CDR3 length: 13 amino acids.

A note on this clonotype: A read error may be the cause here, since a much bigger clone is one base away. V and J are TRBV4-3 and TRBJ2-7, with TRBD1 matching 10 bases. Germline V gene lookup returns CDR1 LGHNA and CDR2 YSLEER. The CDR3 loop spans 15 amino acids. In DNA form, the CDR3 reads TGCGCCAGCAGCCAAGACCCGACAGGGGGCTACGAGCCGTACTTC. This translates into CASSQDPTGGYEPYF.

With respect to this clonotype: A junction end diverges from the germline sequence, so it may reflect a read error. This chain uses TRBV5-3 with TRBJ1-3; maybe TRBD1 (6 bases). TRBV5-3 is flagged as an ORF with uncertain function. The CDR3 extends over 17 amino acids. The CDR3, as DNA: TGTGCCAGCAGCTTGGAGACAGGCGTGAGCTCTGGAAACACCATATATTTT. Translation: CASSLETGVSSGNTIYF.

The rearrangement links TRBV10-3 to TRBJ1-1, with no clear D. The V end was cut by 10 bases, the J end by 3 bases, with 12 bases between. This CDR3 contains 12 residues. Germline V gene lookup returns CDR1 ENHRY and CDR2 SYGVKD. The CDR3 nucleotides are TGTGCCACCGCGGCGGGATACACTGAAGCTTTCTTT. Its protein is CATAAGYTEAFF.

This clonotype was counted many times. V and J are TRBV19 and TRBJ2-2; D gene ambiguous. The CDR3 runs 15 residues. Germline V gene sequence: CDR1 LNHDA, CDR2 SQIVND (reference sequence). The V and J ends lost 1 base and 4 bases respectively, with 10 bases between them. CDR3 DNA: TGTGCCAGTAGTATAGGCGTAAGGTCCACCGGGGAGCTGTTTTTT. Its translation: CASSIGVRSTGELFF.

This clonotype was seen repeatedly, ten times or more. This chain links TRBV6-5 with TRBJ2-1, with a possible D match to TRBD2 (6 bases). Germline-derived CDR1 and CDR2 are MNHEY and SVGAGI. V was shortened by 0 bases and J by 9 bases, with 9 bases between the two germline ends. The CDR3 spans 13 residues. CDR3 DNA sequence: TGTGCCAGCAGTTACTCTCGGGGACTTGAGCAGTTCTTC. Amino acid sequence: CASSYSRGLEQFF.

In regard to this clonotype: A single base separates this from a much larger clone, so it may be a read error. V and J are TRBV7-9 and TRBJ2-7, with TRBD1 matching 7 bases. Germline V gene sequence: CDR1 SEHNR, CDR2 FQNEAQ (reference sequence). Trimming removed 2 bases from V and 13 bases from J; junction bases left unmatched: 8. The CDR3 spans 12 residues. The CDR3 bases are TGTGCCAGCAGCTTAACCACGGACAGGAAATACTTC. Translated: CASSLTTDRKYF.

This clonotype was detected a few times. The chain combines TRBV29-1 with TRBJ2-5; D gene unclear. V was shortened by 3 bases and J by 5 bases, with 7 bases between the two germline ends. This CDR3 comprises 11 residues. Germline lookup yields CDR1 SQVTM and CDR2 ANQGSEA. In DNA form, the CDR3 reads TGCAGCGTTGAGGTGAGGGAGACCCAGTACTTC. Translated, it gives CSVEVRETQYF.

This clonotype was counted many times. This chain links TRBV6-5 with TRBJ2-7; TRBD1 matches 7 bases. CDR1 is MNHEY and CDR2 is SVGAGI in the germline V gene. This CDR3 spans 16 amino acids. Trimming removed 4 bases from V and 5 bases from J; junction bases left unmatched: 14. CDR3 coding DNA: TGTGCCAGCAGTTTCTCCCGGGACAGACCTCTCGACGAGCAGTACTTC. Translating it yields CASSFSRDRPLDEQYF.